This TCR beta chain derives from a study of T cell repertoires in cytomegalovirus infection. Study results and limitations: Identification of carriers of CMV plus the relevant HLA was achieved through cumulative public TCR beta family frequency.

The CDR3 contains 17 residues. Trimming left V 2 bases short and J 0 bases short, with 14 bases between. Germline CDR1 is SGHVS and CDR2 is FNYEAQ. One entry per CDR3 protein, called by TCRdb with MiXCR from the reads. The data show 750,000 to 950,000 distinct CDR3 sequences, with 25% to 35% seen just once and about 12% held by the top ten. A remark on this clonotype: As yet, its antigen is unknown.

The chain couples TRBV7-6 to TRBJ2-1; D is possibly TRBD2 (6 bases). The source is a human donor in good health (CMV status not recorded). Some clones in this sample may be carry-over from other donors' samples. Sequenced material: cultured CD8+ T cells from PBMCs, taken from culture after CMV antigen stimulation. The CDR3 here is CASSLRWRESSYNEQFF. CDR3 in DNA: TGTGCCAGCAGCTTAAGATGGAGGGAGAGCTCCTACAATGAGCAGTTCTTC.